The 10 T cell receptor beta chains below were found in one sample sequenced in a study of blood T cell repertoires in COVID-19. Sequencing was performed with immunoSEQ multiplex PCR; in TCRdb, only in-frame clones are kept and a portion is missing. The sample carries about 100,000 clones, about 90% recorded once. The sequenced sample consisted of peripheral blood. Source of these receptors: a man aged 50 or older with acute or convalescent COVID-19.

This clone was counted once. The chain links TRBV6-6 to TRBJ2-2; perhaps TRBD1 as D (6 bases). V was pared by 2 bases and J by 7 bases, with 14 bases between. CDR1 is MNHNY, CDR2 SVGAGI, per germline (reference sequence). The CDR3 has 15 residues. CDR3 nucleotide sequence: TGTGCCAGCAGTTACATGGCACAGGGCAGCGGGGAGCTGTTTTTT. Its protein product is CASSYMAQGSGELFF.

This chain uses TRBV9 with TRBJ2-5, with 9 nucleotides matching TRBD2. Germline CDR1 reads SGDLS; CDR2 reads YYNGEE. Trimming took 0 bases from V and 1 from J; bases not matched to a gene: 4. This CDR3 contains 16 residues. CDR3 nucleotides: TGTGCCAGCAGCGTAGCTCTAGCGGGAAGCCAAGAGACCCAGTACTTC. This sequence encodes CASSVALAGSQETQYF.

The chain has TRBV5-1 and TRBJ2-7; 8 nucleotides match TRBD1. CDR1 is SGHRS, CDR2 YFSETQ, per germline. The CDR3 sequence is 14 residues long. V shed 5 bases, J shed 2 bases, and the junction held 6 bases outside the gene matches. This CDR3 reads CASRGTGNTYEQYF. CDR3 nucleotide sequence: TGCGCCAGCAGGGGGACAGGTAATACCTACGAGCAGTACTTC.

V usage is TRBV5-1 and J usage is TRBJ2-3; a possible D gene is TRBD2 (5 bases). Germline CDR1 reads SGHRS; CDR2 reads YFSETQ. The CDR3 loop spans 17 amino acids. V shed 4 bases and J shed 3 bases, with 21 bases lying between them. For the CDR3, the DNA is TGCGCCAGCAGCCCACGACCTCTAGCCCGCAGTACAGATACGCAGTATTTT. Amino acids: CASSPRPLARSTDTQYF.

V usage is TRBV5-6 and J usage is TRBJ2-1; 9 nucleotides line up with TRBD2. V shed 5 bases, J shed 2 bases, and the junction held 14 bases outside the gene matches. This CDR3 is built from 18 residues. Per the germline V gene, CDR1 is SGHDT and CDR2 is YYEEEE. For the CDR3, the DNA is TGTGCCAGCAGTTCCCCCTCAGGGAGCGGGGGGCCCTACAATGAGCAGTTCTTC. It codes for CASSSPSGSGGPYNEQFF.

The rearrangement uses TRBV6-5 and TRBJ1-2, with D maybe TRBD1 (6 bases). Trimming cost V 7 bases and J 1 base, with 10 bases left between them. Germline CDR1 and CDR2: MNHEY and SVGAGI. The CDR3 is 13 residues long. The CDR3 bases are TGTGCCAGCAAAGGACAGAGTAACTATGGCTACACCTTC. This sequence encodes CASKGQSNYGYTF.

V and J are TRBV2 and TRBJ2-2; D is perhaps TRBD2 (6 bases). The CDR3 is 14 amino acids. V shed 5 bases and J shed 2 bases, with 9 bases lying between them. Looked up from germline, CDR1 is SNHLY and CDR2 is FYNNEI. The CDR3 spells CASSPGLNTGELFF. In DNA, the CDR3 is TGTGCCAGCAGTCCGGGACTCAACACCGGGGAGCTGTTTTTT.

The table lists this clone with a count of one. CDR3 amino acids: CASSIWSGGQPQHF. For the CDR3, the DNA is TGTGCCAGTAGTATATGGAGCGGGGGGCAGCCCCAGCATTTT. The chain uses TRBV19 and TRBJ1-5, with TRBD1 as a possible D gene (5 bases). There are 14 residues in the CDR3. V shed 2 bases and J shed 7 bases, with 12 bases lying between them. Looked up from germline, CDR1 is LNHDA and CDR2 is SQIVND (reference sequence).

A word on this clone: Mismatch with germline at one junction end may stem from a read error. The rearrangement joins TRBV7-9 to TRBJ1-5, with D perhaps TRBD1 (6 bases). This CDR3 is 13 amino acids long. CDR1 is SEHNR and CDR2 is FQNEAQ in the germline V gene (reference sequence). The CDR3 loop reads CASSGQGDHPQHF. Written as DNA, the CDR3 is TGTGCCAGCTCGGGACAAGGGGATCACCCCCAGCATTTT.

This chain links TRBV10-2 with TRBJ1-2, with a weak D call TRBD1 (6 bases). The CDR3 spans 14 residues. V lost 3 bases to trimming and J lost 8 bases, with 16 bases between them. Per the germline V gene, CDR1 is WSHSY and CDR2 is SAAADI. Here the CDR3 reads CASSDRGNNAGYTF. The CDR3 coding sequence is TGCGCCAGCAGTGACAGGGGCAACAACGCCGGCTACACCTTC.